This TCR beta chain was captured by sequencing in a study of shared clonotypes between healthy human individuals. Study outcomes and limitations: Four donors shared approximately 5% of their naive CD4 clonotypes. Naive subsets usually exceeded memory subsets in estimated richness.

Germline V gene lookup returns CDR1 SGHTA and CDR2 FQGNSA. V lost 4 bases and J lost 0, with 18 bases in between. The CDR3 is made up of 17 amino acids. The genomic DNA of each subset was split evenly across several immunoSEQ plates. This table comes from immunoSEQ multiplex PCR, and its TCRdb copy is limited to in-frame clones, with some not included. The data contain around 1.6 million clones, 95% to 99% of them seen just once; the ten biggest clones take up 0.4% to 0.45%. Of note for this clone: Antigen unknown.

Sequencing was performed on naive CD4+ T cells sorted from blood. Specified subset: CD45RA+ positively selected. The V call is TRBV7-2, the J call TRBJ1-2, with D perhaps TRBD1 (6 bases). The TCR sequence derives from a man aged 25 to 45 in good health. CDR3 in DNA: TGTGCCAGCAGCTCCCCAGGGAGGGAGGGGGCTAACTATGGCTACACCTTC. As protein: CASSSPGREGANYGYTF.